One sample yielded the 16 T cell receptor beta chains listed below, sequenced in a study of T cell responses to AZD1222 COVID-19 vaccine. Data came from immunoSEQ multiplex PCR; TCRdb stores just in-frame clones and leaves some out. The sample consists of about 120,000 clones, 70% to 90% of them appearing once. The sequences come from peripheral blood, collected on day 0 of AZD1222 vaccination. The receptors derive from an adult in good health.

The chain has TRBV10-3 and TRBJ1-5; 7 bases fit TRBD1. Germline V gene lookup returns CDR1 ENHRY and CDR2 SYGVKD. The J segment lost 4 bases and the V segment lost 6 bases, leaving 6 bases of the junction unmatched. This CDR3 has 14 amino acids. CDR3 DNA: TGTGCCATCAGGGCCGGGGGACAGAATCAGCCCCAGCATTTT. As protein: CAIRAGGQNQPQHF.

CDR3 nucleotide sequence: TGTGCCAGCAGCTTAGTGCGGGGGGGAGCGAATGAGCAGTTCTTC. Residues: CASSLVRGGANEQFF. This rearrangement joins TRBV7-9 to TRBJ2-1; TRBD2 matches at 9 bases. Trimming at V came to 1 base and at J to 7 bases, leaving 5 bases not matched to a gene. Germline loops: CDR1 SEHNR, CDR2 FQNEAQ (reference sequence). The CDR3 contains 15 residues.

This rearrangement joins TRBV10-3 to TRBJ1-2, with a tentative D call TRBD1 (5 bases). The CDR3 has 14 residues. Germline assignment: CDR1 ENHRY and CDR2 SYGVKD. V lost 2 bases and J 7 bases, leaving 14 bases between the germline ends. In DNA form, the CDR3 reads TGTGCCATCAGTGAGCAGCGGGGGGGAGCTGGCTACACCTTC. It translates to CAISEQRGGAGYTF.

This chain joins TRBV9 and TRBJ1-1, with D possibly TRBD1 on 6 matching bases. There are 16 residues in the CDR3. The V gene's germline CDR1 is SGDLS and CDR2 YYNGEE. Between the trimmed V and J ends, which lost 4 bases and 1 base, there was a span of 17 bases. This CDR3 reads CASSPREGVENTEAFF. In DNA form, the CDR3 reads TGTGCCAGCAGCCCTCGCGAGGGGGTGGAGAACACTGAAGCTTTCTTT. Full variable domain (remainder filled in from reference TRBV9 and TRBJ1-1): DSGVTQTPKHLITATGQRVTLRCSPRSGDLSVYWYQQSLDQGLQFLIQYYNGEERAKGNILERFSAQQFPDLHSELNLSSLELGDSALYFCASSPREGVENTEAFFGQGTRLTVV.

Here the CDR3 DNA reads TGTGCCAGCAGCCCACAGAGGAACTATGGCTACACCTTC. This encodes CASSPQRNYGYTF. The rearrangement joins TRBV5-5 to TRBJ1-2; D uncertain. Germline V gene sequence: CDR1 SGHKS, CDR2 YYEKEE (reference sequence). This CDR3 has 13 residues. With 4 bases removed from V and 2 bases from J, the gap between germline ends came to 9 bases.

This chain uses TRBV4-2 with TRBJ2-3; D unclear. Deletions cut 1 base from V and 3 bases from J, with 14 bases between. The CDR3 is 16 amino acids. The V gene's germline CDR1 is LGHNA and CDR2 YNFKEQ. The CDR3 is CASSQAQGIGTDTQYF. The CDR3 coding sequence is TGTGCCAGCAGCCAAGCTCAAGGGATCGGGACAGATACGCAGTATTTT.

This chain uses TRBV5-1 with TRBJ1-6; 7 nucleotides line up with TRBD1. Trimming took 4 bases from V and 7 from J; bases not matched to a gene: 8. The germline V gene encodes CDR1 SGHRS and CDR2 YFSETQ. This CDR3 contains 15 residues. The CDR3 sequence: CASSGRQGGNSPLHF. CDR3 DNA sequence: TGCGCCAGCAGCGGCAGACAGGGAGGGAATTCACCCCTCCACTTT.

The chain employs TRBV5-1 and TRBJ2-7, with TRBD2 matching over 7 bases. The germline gives CDR1 SGHRS, CDR2 YFSETQ. The junction had 4 bases not matched to a gene; V was cut back by 4 bases and J by 0 bases. This CDR3 has 14 amino acids. The CDR3 protein is CASSRGDSSYEQYF. The CDR3 DNA sequence: TGCGCCAGCAGCCGGGGGGATAGCTCCTACGAGCAGTACTTC.

The chain links TRBV19 to TRBJ1-2, with a weak D call TRBD1 (6 bases). V was trimmed by 0 bases and J by 6 bases, leaving 14 bases between them. CDR3 length equals 15 residues. Germline V gene sequence: CDR1 LNHDA, CDR2 SQIVND (reference sequence). CDR3 nucleotides: TGTGCCAGTAGTATAGATTATTGGACAGTCGATGGCTACACCTTC. Translation: CASSIDYWTVDGYTF.

This clone was observed a handful of times. This chain joins TRBV10-3 and TRBJ2-1; TRBD2 aligns across 11 bases. Trimming removed 6 bases from V and 10 bases from J; junction bases left unmatched: 8. Germline V gene lookup returns CDR1 ENHRY and CDR2 SYGVKD. The CDR3 is made up of 14 amino acids. The CDR3 protein is CAISPGTSGHEQFF. The DNA of the CDR3 is TGTGCCATCAGCCCCGGGACTAGCGGACACGAGCAGTTCTTC.

This chain connects TRBV19 to TRBJ1-2, with unresolved D. The CDR3 contains 16 residues. The ends were cut back, 5 bases at V and 4 bases at J, with 20 bases in the middle. Germline loops: CDR1 LNHDA, CDR2 SQIVND (reference sequence). In nucleotides, the CDR3 is TGTGCCAGTAGTCCCCCCTCAGAGGCACCTACCTATGGCTACACCTTC. Amino acids: CASSPPSEAPTYGYTF.

In this sample, this clone turned up once. The V gene is TRBV5-5, the J gene TRBJ1-2, with D unclear. The CDR3 has 14 residues. Trimming removed 4 bases at V and 4 bases at J, with 14 bases between. Germline CDR1 and CDR2: SGHKS and YYEKEE (reference sequence). The CDR3 coding sequence is TGTGCCAGCAGCCCACAGAGACCGCCCTATGGCTACACCTTC. Translated, it gives CASSPQRPPYGYTF.

The rearrangement links TRBV21-1 to TRBJ2-1. TRBV21-1 corresponds to a pseudogene. The CDR3 spans 15 residues. The CDR3 coding sequence is TGTGCCAGCAGCTTCCCCGCCGTCTCCTACAATGAGCAGTTCTTC. Its translation is CASSFPAVSYNEQFF.

The V gene is TRBV7-9, the J gene TRBJ1-4, with 10 nucleotides matching TRBD1. J was trimmed by 5 bases and V by 7 bases; bases with no gene match: 7. The CDR3 extends over 15 amino acids. CDR1 is SEHNR and CDR2 is FQNEAQ in the germline V gene (reference sequence). The CDR3 DNA is TGTGCCAGCAACCCGTTGGACAGGGGGAATGAAAAACTGTTTTTT. Protein product: CASNPLDRGNEKLFF. The full variable domain, completed using reference TRBV7-9 and TRBJ1-4, is DTGVSQNPRHKITKRGQNVTFRCDPISEHNRLYWYRQTLGQGPEFLTYFQNEAQLEKSRLLSDRFSAERPKGSFSTLEIQRTEQGDSAMYLCASNPLDRGNEKLFFGSGTQLSVL.

This clone was picked up a small number of times. The sample holds other DNA sequences that translate to the same CDR3. The chain combines TRBV9 with TRBJ2-3, with 9 bases that match TRBD1. Trimming took 2 bases from V and 6 from J; bases not matched to a gene: 4. The CDR3 is 14 amino acids. Germline loops: CDR1 SGDLS, CDR2 YYNGEE. The CDR3 sequence is CASSVLTGGDTQYF. Here the CDR3 DNA reads TGTGCCAGCAGCGTCCTGACAGGGGGGGATACGCAGTATTTT. Full variable domain (rest looked up from reference TRBV9 and TRBJ2-3): DSGVTQTPKHLITATGQRVTLRCSPRSGDLSVYWYQQSLDQGLQFLIQYYNGEERAKGNILERFSAQQFPDLHSELNLSSLELGDSALYFCASSVLTGGDTQYFGPGTRLTVL.

This chain joins TRBV27 and TRBJ1-6; D is perhaps TRBD1 (5 bases). Trimming pared 1 base from V and 7 bases from J, leaving 11 bases between. The CDR3 has 15 amino acids. Germline CDR1 reads MNHEY; CDR2 reads SMNVEV (reference sequence). The CDR3 spells CASSLWGEGNSPLHF. CDR3 nucleotide sequence: TGTGCCAGCAGTTTATGGGGGGAGGGAAATTCACCCCTCCACTTT.